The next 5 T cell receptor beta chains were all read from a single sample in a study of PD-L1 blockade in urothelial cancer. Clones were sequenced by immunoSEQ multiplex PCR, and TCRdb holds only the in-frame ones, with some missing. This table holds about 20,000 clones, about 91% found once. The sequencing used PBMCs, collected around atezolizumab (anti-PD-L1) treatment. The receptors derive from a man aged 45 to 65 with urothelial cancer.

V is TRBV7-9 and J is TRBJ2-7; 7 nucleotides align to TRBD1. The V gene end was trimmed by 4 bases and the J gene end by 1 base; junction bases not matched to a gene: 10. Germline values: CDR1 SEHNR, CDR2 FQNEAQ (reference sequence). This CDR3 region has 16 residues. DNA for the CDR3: TGTGCCAGCAGCTCCGAGACAGGGTCAGGGTCCTACGAGCAGTACTTC. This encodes CASSSETGSGSYEQYF.

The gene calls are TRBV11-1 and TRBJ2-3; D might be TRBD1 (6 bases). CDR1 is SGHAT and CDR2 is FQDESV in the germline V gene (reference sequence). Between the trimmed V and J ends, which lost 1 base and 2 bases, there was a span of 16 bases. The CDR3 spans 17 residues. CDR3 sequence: CASSLGGQRLNTDTQYF. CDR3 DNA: TGTGCCAGCAGCTTAGGAGGACAGCGCCTTAACACAGATACGCAGTATTTT.

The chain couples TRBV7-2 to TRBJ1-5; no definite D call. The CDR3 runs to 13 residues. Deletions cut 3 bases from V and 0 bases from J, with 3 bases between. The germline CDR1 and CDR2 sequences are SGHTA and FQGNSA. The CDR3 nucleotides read TGTGCCAGCAGCTTTTATAGCAATCAGCCCCAGCATTTT. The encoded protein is CASSFYSNQPQHF.

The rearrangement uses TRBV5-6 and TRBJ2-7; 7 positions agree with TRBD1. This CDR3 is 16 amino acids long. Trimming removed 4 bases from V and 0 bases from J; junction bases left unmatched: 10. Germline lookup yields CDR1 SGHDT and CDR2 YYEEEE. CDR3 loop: CASSAGGLSVSYEQYF. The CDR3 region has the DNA TGTGCCAGCAGCGCAGGGGGTCTTAGCGTCTCCTACGAGCAGTACTTC.

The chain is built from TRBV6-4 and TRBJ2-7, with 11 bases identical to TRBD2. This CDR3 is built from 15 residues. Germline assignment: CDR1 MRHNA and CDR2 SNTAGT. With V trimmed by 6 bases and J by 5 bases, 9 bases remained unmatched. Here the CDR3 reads CASSLTSGSRNEQYF. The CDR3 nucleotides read TGTGCCAGCAGCCTTACTAGCGGGAGTCGGAACGAGCAGTACTTC.